The 23 T cell receptor beta chains given below trace back to one sample, sequenced in a study of CD8 T cells in ankylosing spondylitis. TCRdb independently ran MiXCR on the 5' RACE reads; one entry per CDR3 protein. The sample has some 150,000 distinct CDR3 sequences, under 45% seen once. The sequenced sample consisted of synovial fluid, either unsorted or a sorted T cell fraction (not recorded which). These receptors all stem from a male donor with ankylosing spondylitis.

The rearrangement uses TRBV20-1 and TRBJ2-3; 9 nucleotides match TRBD2. In germline, CDR1 is DFQATT, CDR2 SNEGSKA (reference sequence). Trimming at V came to 0 bases and at J to 2 bases, leaving 9 bases not matched to a gene. CDR3 size: 17 residues. DNA for the CDR3: TGCAGTGCTAGAGATTTATCTAGCGGGGCTTTCACAGATACGCAGTATTTT. Protein: CSARDLSSGAFTDTQYF.

The chain joins TRBV3-1 to TRBJ2-7; 7 bases map to TRBD1. The CDR3 has 14 amino acids. The germline V gene has CDR1 LGHDT and CDR2 YNNKEL (reference sequence). Germline trimming cut 10 bases from V and 0 bases from J; bases unmatched to any gene: 9. This CDR3 is CANWPGQSSYEQYF. The DNA for the CDR3 is TGTGCCAATTGGCCGGGACAGAGCTCCTACGAGCAGTACTTC.

V gene TRBV19 combines with J gene TRBJ1-4, with D possibly TRBD1 on 5 matching bases. Looked up from germline, CDR1 is LNHDA and CDR2 is SQIVND (reference sequence). This CDR3 is 15 amino acids long. The germline V and J ends were trimmed by 7 bases and 0 bases, with 12 bases remaining between them. CDR3 nucleotide sequence: TGTGCCAGTAAACCACAGGACTCAACTAATGAAAAACTGTTTTTT. Its protein is CASKPQDSTNEKLFF.

The J gene is TRBJ1-5, the V gene TRBV10-3; D unclear. V shed 10 bases and J shed 4 bases, with 17 bases lying between them. CDR1 and CDR2 from the germline V gene are ENHRY and SYGVKD. CDR3 size: 14 residues. Here the CDR3 DNA reads TGTGCCACCCGGGGAGCCAGACTAAATCAGCCCCAGCATTTT. It encodes CATRGARLNQPQHF.

This clonotype was seen more than once but under ten times. The J gene is TRBJ2-3, the V gene TRBV7-6, with 8 bases aligning to TRBD2. The CDR3 extends over 15 amino acids. Germline values: CDR1 SGHVS, CDR2 FNYEAQ. V dropped 2 bases and J dropped 4; count of bases not matched to a gene: 5. The CDR3 bases are TGTGCCAGCAGCTTATACGGTAGCGGGGCAGATACGCAGTATTTT. This sequence encodes CASSLYGSGADTQYF. The variable domain in full, completed from reference TRBV7-6 and TRBJ2-3, reads GAGVSQSPRYKVTKRGQDVALRCDPISGHVSLYWYRQALGQGPEFLTYFNYEAQQDKSGLPNDRFSAERPEGSISTLTIQRTEQRDSAMYRCASSLYGSGADTQYFGPGTRLTVL.

The chain joins TRBV7-8 to TRBJ2-5; D might be TRBD2 (5 bases). The V gene's germline CDR1 is SGHVS and CDR2 FQNEAQ. There are 14 residues in the CDR3. With 2 bases removed from V and 1 base from J, the gap between germline ends came to 8 bases. The CDR3, as DNA: TGTGCCAGCAGCTTAACTAGGCCCCAAGAGACCCAGTACTTC. Translated, it gives CASSLTRPQETQYF.

The chain employs TRBV20-1 and TRBJ1-1; a weak D match, TRBD1 (6 bases). V lost 0 bases and J 0 bases, leaving 23 bases between the germline ends. Germline CDR1 DFQATT, CDR2 SNEGSKA (reference sequence). This CDR3 region has 19 residues. The CDR3 spells CSARDRIGQGTLMNTEAFF. CDR3 DNA: TGCAGTGCTAGAGATCGCATAGGGCAGGGGACTTTAATGAACACTGAAGCTTTCTTT.

Worth noting for this clonotype: It is unclear where the CDR3 begins or ends on the DNA, so no DNA is shown, and the CDR3 is as TCRdb lists it. The CDR3: CASGRFGQGASEAFF. V usage is TRBV21-1 and J usage is TRBJ1-1; the DNA was not compared with TRBD1, the D call given in the table. TRBV21-1 is marked as a pseudogene. The CDR3 length is 15 residues, termini included.

In this sample, this clonotype turned up a few times. The gene calls are TRBV4-1 and TRBJ1-2; D might be TRBD1 (5 bases). Germline V gene lookup returns CDR1 MGHRA and CDR2 YSYEKL. The CDR3 runs 14 residues. V lost 3 bases and J lost 8, with 16 bases in between. CDR3 DNA sequence: TGCGCCAGCAGCCATACACAGGTCATCTCAGGCTACACCTTC. It is translated as CASSHTQVISGYTF.

This clonotype was seen repeatedly, ten times or more. The genes are TRBV20-1 and TRBJ2-1; the match to TRBD2 covers 9 bases. Losses at the gene ends were 5 bases for V and 7 bases for J; bases not matched to a gene: 6. The CDR3 spans 13 residues. Germline loops: CDR1 DFQATT, CDR2 SNEGSKA (reference sequence). CDR3 in DNA: TGCAGTGCTGACGCGACTAGCGGAAATGAGCAGTTCTTC. Its protein is CSADATSGNEQFF.

This rearrangement joins TRBV20-1 to TRBJ1-4; D gene uncertain. This CDR3 has 15 amino acids. Germline CDR1 reads DFQATT; CDR2 reads SNEGSKA (reference sequence). V lost 0 bases to trimming and J lost 2 bases, with 10 bases between them. This CDR3 reads CSAREDLGTNEKLFF. DNA for the CDR3: TGCAGTGCTAGAGAGGATCTGGGGACTAATGAAAAACTGTTTTTT.

The chain uses TRBV10-3 and TRBJ2-1, with D perhaps being TRBD1 or TRBD2 (5 bases each). The V end lost 7 bases, the J end lost 16 bases, and 26 bases lay between the germline ends. This CDR3 comprises 14 residues. The germline CDR1 and CDR2 sequences are ENHRY and SYGVKD. The CDR3 bases are TGTGCCATCATGGCGAGGCTTTCGGGGCATCGGGCTTTCTTC. It is translated as CAIMARLSGHRAFF.

The chain uses TRBV6-2 or TRBV6-3 and TRBJ1-2; tentative D call: TRBD1 (6 bases). Trimming stripped 6 bases from V and 2 bases from J, with 19 bases between. Germline V gene sequence: CDR1 MNHEY, CDR2 SVGEGT. The CDR3 totals 16 residues. CDR3 DNA sequence: TGTGCCAGCAGCCCGGACAGCCGCGCTCTCAACTATGGCTACACCTTC. This translates into CASSPDSRALNYGYTF.

Only a few counts were recorded for this clonotype. This chain joins TRBV15 and TRBJ2-1; D not resolved. The CDR3 contains 13 residues. The ends were cut back, 0 bases at V and 6 bases at J, with 6 bases in the middle. In germline, CDR1 is LNHNV, CDR2 YYDKDF (reference sequence). The CDR3 bases are TGTGCCACCAGCAGAGAAGCGATCAATGAGCAGTTCTTC. Amino acids: CATSREAINEQFF.

This clonotype was recorded a few times. V gene TRBV6-4 combines with J gene TRBJ2-2; 7 bases fit TRBD1. CDR3 length equals 14 residues. In germline, CDR1 is MRHNA, CDR2 SNTAGT. The junction had 3 bases not matched to a gene; V was cut back by 5 bases and J by 3 bases. CDR3 nucleotides: TGTGCCAGCAGTACAGGGGCCGACACCGGGGAGCTGTTTTTT. Amino acid sequence: CASSTGADTGELFF.

With regard to this clonotype: Mismatch with germline at one junction end may stem from a read error. This chain uses TRBV7-6 with TRBJ2-2; 15 bases match TRBD2. CDR1 and CDR2 from the germline V gene are SGHVS and FNYEAQ. The CDR3 consists of 21 residues. CDR3 region: CASSFGPTGTSGGLNTGELFF. In DNA form, the CDR3 reads TGTGCTAGCAGCTTCGGGCCCACCGGGACTAGCGGGGGGTTGAACACCGGGGAGCTGTTTTTT.

This chain joins TRBV10-3 and TRBJ2-7; maybe TRBD2 (5 bases). Trimming stripped 6 bases from V and 3 bases from J, with 18 bases between. The CDR3 totals 15 residues. Germline V lookup: CDR1 ENHRY, CDR2 SYGVKD. The CDR3 here is CAIRGSWWGSYEQYF. CDR3 DNA sequence: TGTGCCATCAGGGGGAGTTGGTGGGGTAGCTACGAGCAGTACTTC.

The chain combines TRBV6-4 with TRBJ2-2; 11 bases align to TRBD2. The CDR3 contains 15 residues. The V and J ends lost 6 bases and 3 bases, in that order; junction bases with no gene match: 3. Germline-derived CDR1 and CDR2 are MRHNA and SNTAGT. The CDR3 coding sequence is TGTGCCAGCAGCGTACTAGCGGGGGACACCGGGGAGCTGTTTTTT. As protein: CASSVLAGDTGELFF.

This chain uses TRBV19 with TRBJ1-1, with no clear D. The CDR3 loop spans 15 amino acids. Germline CDR1 and CDR2: LNHDA and SQIVND (reference sequence). V lost 3 bases and J lost 0, with 11 bases in between. The CDR3 sequence: CASSIGSVMNTEAFF. CDR3 DNA sequence: TGTGCCAGTAGTATTGGTTCGGTGATGAACACTGAAGCTTTCTTT. The full variable domain, rest sourced from reference TRBV19 and TRBJ1-1, is DGGITQSPKYLFRKEGQNVTLSCEQNLNHDAMYWYRQDPGQGLRLIYYSQIVNDFQKGDIAEGYSVSREKKESFPLTVTSAQKNPTAFYLCASSIGSVMNTEAFFGQGTRLTVV.

The gene calls are TRBV28 and TRBJ2-7; perhaps TRBD1 as D (6 bases). The CDR3 is 16 amino acids. Trimming removed 5 bases from V and 0 bases from J, with 17 bases in between. From germline, CDR1 is MDHEN and CDR2 SYDVKM. The CDR3 region is CASSPTWDTYSYEQYF. The CDR3 DNA reads TGTGCCAGCAGTCCCACCTGGGACACCTACTCCTACGAGCAGTACTTC.

This clonotype was seen more than once but under ten times. V gene TRBV7-8 combines with J gene TRBJ2-4; D gene unclear. Per germline, CDR1 SGHVS and CDR2 FQNEAQ. CDR3 size: 16 residues. V was shortened by 5 bases and J by 0 bases, with 14 bases between the two germline ends. The CDR3 region is CASSPLQEIAKNIQYF. DNA for the CDR3: TGTGCCAGCAGCCCCTTACAAGAGATAGCCAAAAACATTCAGTACTTC.

This clonotype was picked up many times. The genes are TRBV19 and TRBJ1-4; maybe TRBD1 (6 bases). V was cut by 6 bases and J by 14 bases, with 19 bases left in between. Germline V gene data show CDR1 as LNHDA and CDR2 as SQIVND (reference sequence). The length of the CDR3 is 13 residues. For the CDR3, the DNA is TGTGCCAGTAGCAGTTCGTCGGTAGACAGGCTGTTTTTT. This sequence encodes CASSSSSVDRLFF.

V gene TRBV4-1 combines with J gene TRBJ2-1, with 8 bases identical to TRBD2. Germline loops: CDR1 MGHRA, CDR2 YSYEKL. V lost 8 bases and J lost 2; bases outside the gene matches: 8. The CDR3 runs 15 residues. CDR3 in amino acids: CASSPGGVPYNEQFF. In DNA form, the CDR3 reads TGCGCCAGCTCCCCGGGGGGGGTGCCCTACAATGAGCAGTTCTTC.